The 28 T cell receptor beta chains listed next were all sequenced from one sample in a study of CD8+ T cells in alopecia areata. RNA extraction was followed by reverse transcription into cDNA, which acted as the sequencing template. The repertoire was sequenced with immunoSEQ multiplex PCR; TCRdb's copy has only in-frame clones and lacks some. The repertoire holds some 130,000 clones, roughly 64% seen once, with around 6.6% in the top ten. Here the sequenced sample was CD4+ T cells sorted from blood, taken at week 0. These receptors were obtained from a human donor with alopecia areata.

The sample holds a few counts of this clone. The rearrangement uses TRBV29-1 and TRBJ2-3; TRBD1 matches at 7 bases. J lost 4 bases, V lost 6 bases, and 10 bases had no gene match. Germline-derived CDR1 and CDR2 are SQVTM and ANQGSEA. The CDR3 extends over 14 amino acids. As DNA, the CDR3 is TGCAGCGTCTCCGCCGGGACAGAACCAGATACGCAGTATTTT. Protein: CSVSAGTEPDTQYF.

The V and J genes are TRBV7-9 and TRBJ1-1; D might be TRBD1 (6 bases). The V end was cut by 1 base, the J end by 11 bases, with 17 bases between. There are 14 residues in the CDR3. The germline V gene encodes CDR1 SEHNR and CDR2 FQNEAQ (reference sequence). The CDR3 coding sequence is TGTGCCAGCAGCTTAGACCTCTTGCAGGGGTTCGCTTTCTTT. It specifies CASSLDLLQGFAFF.

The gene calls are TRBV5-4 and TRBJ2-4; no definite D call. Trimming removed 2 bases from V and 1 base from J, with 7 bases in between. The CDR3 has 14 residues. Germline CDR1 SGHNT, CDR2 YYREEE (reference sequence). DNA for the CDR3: TGTGCCAGCAGCTTAGATACCGCCAAAAACATTCAGTACTTC. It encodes CASSLDTAKNIQYF.

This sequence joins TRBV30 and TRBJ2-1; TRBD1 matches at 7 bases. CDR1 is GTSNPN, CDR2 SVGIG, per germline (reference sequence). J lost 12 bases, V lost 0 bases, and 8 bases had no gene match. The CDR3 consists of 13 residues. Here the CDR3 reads CAWSVLDQGVQFF. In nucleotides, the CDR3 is TGTGCCTGGAGTGTTTTGGACCAGGGGGTGCAGTTCTTC.

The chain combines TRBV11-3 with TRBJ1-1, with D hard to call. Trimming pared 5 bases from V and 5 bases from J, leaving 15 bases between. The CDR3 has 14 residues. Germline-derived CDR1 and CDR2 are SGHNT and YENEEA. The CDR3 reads CASSLGRSGTEAFF. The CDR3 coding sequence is TGTGCCAGCAGCCTAGGACGGTCCGGAACTGAAGCTTTCTTT.

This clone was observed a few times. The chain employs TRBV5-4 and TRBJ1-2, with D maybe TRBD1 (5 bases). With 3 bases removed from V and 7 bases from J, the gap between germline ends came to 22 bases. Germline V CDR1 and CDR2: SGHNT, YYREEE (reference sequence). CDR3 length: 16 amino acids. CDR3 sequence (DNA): TGTGCCAGCAGCTCCCCTGGCATGTTCAGGGACCCTGGCTACACCTTC. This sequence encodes CASSSPGMFRDPGYTF. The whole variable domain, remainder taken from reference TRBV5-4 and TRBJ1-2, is ETGVTQSPTHLIKTRGQQVTLRCSSQSGHNTVSWYQQALGQGPQFIFQYYREEENGRGNFPPRFSGLQFPNYSSELNVNALELDDSALYLCASSSPGMFRDPGYTFGSGTRLTVV.

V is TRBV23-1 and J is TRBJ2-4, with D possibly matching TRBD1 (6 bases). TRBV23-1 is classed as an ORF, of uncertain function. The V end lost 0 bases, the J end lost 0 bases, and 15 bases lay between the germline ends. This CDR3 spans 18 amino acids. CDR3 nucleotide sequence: TGCGCCAGCAGTCAATCGCGGGCAGGGGAGCAAGCCAAAAACATTCAGTACTTC. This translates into CASSQSRAGEQAKNIQYF.

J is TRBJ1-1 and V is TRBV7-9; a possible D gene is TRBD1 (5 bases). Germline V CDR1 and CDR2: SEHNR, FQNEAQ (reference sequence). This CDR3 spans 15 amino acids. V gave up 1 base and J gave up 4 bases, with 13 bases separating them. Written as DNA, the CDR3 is TGTGCCAGCAGCTTAGGCGTGTGGGGGAGCACTGAAGCTTTCTTT. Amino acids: CASSLGVWGSTEAFF.

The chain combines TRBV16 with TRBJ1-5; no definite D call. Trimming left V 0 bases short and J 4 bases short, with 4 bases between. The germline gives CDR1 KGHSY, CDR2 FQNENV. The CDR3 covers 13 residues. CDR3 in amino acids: CASSQSGNQPQHF. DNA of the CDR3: TGTGCCAGCAGCCAATCTGGAAATCAGCCCCAGCATTTT.

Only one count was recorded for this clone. CDR3 DNA: TGCGCCAGCAGCTTCCTTAGCGGGGACGAGACCCAGTACTTC. Translated, it gives CASSFLSGDETQYF. V gene TRBV5-1 combines with J gene TRBJ2-5; 8 bases match TRBD2. CDR1 and CDR2 from the germline V gene are SGHRS and YFSETQ. CDR3 size: 14 residues. The ends lost 2 bases at V and 5 bases at J; junction bases unmatched: 5.

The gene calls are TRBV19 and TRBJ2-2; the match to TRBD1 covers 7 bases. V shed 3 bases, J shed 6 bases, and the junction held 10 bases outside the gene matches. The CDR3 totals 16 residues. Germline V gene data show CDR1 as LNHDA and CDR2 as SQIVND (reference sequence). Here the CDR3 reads CASSMIGTEGSGELFF. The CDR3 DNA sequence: TGTGCCAGTAGTATGATCGGGACAGAGGGATCCGGGGAGCTGTTTTTT.

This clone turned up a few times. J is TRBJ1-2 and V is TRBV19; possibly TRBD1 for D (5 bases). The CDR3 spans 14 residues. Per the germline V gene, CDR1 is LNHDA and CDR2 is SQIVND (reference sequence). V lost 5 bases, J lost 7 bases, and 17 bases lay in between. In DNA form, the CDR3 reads TGTGCCAGTAGTTCGGACACCATTCCGGCTGGCTACACCTTC. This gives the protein CASSSDTIPAGYTF.

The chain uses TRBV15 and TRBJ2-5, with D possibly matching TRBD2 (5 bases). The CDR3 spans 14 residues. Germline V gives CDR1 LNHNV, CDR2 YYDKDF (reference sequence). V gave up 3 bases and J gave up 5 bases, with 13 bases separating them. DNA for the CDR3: TGTGCCACCAGCAGGACTCCGGAGGTGGAGACCCAGTACTTC. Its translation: CATSRTPEVETQYF.

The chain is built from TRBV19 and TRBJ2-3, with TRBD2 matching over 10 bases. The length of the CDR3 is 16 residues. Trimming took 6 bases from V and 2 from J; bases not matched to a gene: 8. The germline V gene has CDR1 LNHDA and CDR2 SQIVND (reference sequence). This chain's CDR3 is CASSSWTSGYTDTQYF. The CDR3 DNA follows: TGTGCCAGTAGCTCATGGACTAGCGGATACACAGATACGCAGTATTTT.

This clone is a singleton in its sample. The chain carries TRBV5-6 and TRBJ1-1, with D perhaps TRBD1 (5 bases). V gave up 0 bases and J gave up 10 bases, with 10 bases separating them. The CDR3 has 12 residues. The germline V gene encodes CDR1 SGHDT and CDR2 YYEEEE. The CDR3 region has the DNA TGTGCCAGCAGCTTGGCGTCCGGGGGAGCTTTCTTT. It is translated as CASSLASGGAFF.

The CDR3 DNA follows: TGTGCCAGCAGTATTGACAGGGGGCTAGGTGGCTACACCTTC. This gives the protein CASSIDRGLGGYTF. This chain links TRBV27 with TRBJ1-2; TRBD1 matches 10 bases. This CDR3 is built from 14 residues. Losses at the gene ends were 5 bases for V and 7 bases for J; bases not matched to a gene: 7. The V gene's germline CDR1 is MNHEY and CDR2 SMNVEV (reference sequence).

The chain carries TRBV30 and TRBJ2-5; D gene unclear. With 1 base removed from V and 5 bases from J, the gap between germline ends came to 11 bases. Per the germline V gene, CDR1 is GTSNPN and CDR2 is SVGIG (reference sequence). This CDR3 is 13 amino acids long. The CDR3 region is CAWSDPGRETQYF. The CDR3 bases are TGTGCCTGGAGTGACCCCGGCCGGGAGACCCAGTACTTC.

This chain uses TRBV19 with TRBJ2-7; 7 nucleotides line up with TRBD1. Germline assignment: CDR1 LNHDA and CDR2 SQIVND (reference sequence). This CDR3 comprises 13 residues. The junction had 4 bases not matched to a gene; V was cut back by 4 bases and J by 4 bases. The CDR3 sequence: CASSTTGIYEQYF. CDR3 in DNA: TGTGCCAGTAGTACGACAGGGATATACGAGCAGTACTTC.

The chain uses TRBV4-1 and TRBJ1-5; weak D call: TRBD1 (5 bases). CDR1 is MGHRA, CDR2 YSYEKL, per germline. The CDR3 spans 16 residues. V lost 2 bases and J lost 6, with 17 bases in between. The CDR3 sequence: CASSQTRGGSGQPQHF. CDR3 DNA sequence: TGCGCCAGCAGCCAAACCCGGGGGGGGTCGGGTCAGCCCCAGCATTTT.

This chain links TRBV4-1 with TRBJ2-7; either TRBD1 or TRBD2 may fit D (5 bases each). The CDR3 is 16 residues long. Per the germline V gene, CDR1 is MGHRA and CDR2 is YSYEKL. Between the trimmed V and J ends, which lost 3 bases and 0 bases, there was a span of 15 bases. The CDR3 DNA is TGCGCCAGCAGCCATGCCGCCGGGACGAGCTCCTACGAGCAGTACTTC. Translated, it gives CASSHAAGTSSYEQYF.

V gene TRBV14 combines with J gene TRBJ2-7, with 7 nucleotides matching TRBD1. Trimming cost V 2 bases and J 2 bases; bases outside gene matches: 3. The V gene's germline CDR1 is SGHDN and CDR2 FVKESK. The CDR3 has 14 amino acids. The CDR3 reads CASSQMTGTYEQYF. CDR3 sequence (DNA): TGTGCCAGCAGCCAAATGACAGGGACCTACGAGCAGTACTTC.

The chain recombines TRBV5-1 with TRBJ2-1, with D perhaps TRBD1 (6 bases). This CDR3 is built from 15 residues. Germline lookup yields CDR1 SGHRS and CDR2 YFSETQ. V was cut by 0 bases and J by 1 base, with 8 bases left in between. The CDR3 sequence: CASSLAQGSYNEQFF. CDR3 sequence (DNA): TGCGCCAGCAGCTTGGCGCAGGGGTCCTACAATGAGCAGTTCTTC.

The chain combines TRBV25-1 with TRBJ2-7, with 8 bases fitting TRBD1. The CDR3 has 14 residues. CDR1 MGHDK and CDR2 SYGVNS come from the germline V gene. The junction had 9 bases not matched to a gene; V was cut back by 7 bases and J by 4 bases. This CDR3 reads CASTVGTGYYEQYF. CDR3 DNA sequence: TGTGCCAGCACAGTCGGGACAGGATATTACGAGCAGTACTTC.

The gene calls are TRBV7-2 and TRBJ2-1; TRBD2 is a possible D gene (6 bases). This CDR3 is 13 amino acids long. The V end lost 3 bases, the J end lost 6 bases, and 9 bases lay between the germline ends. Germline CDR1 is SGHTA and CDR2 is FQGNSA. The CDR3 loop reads CASSFLASNEQFF. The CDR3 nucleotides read TGTGCCAGCAGCTTCCTAGCGAGCAATGAGCAGTTCTTC. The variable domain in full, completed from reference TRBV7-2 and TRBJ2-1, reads GAGVSQSPSNKVTEKGKDVELRCDPISGHTALYWYRQSLGQGLEFLIYFQGNSAPDKSGLPSDRFSAERTGGSVSTLTIQRTQQEDSAVYLCASSFLASNEQFFGPGTRLTVL.

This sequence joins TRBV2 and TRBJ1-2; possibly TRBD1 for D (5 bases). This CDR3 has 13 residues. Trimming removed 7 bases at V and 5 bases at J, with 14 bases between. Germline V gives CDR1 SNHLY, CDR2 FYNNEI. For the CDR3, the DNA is TGTGCCAGCATTCCGGCTCCAGGGTATGGCTACACCTTC. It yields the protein CASIPAPGYGYTF.

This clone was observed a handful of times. The CDR3 sequence: CASSLRNEQFF. The CDR3 coding sequence is TGCGCCAGCAGTCTACGGAATGAGCAGTTCTTC. The chain is built from TRBV5-1 and TRBJ2-1; D not certain. V lost 5 bases and J lost 7, with 7 bases in between. The germline V gene has CDR1 SGHRS and CDR2 YFSETQ. This CDR3 has 11 amino acids.

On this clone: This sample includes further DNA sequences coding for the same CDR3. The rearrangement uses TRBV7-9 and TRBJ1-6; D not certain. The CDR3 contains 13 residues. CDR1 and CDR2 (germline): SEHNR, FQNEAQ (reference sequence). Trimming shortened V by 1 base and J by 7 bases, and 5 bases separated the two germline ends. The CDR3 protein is CASSLEGNSPLHF. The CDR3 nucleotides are TGTGCCAGCAGCTTAGAAGGGAATTCACCCCTCCACTTT. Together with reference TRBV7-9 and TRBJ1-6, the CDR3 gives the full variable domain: DTGVSQNPRHKITKRGQNVTFRCDPISEHNRLYWYRQTLGQGPEFLTYFQNEAQLEKSRLLSDRFSAERPKGSFSTLEIQRTEQGDSAMYLCASSLEGNSPLHFGNGTRLTVT.

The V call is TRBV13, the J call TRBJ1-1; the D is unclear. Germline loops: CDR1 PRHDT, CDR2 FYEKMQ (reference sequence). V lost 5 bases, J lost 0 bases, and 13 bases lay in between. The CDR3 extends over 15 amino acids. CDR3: CASSTSGRMNTEAFF. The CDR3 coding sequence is TGTGCCAGCAGCACCAGCGGACGGATGAACACTGAAGCTTTCTTT.